This T cell receptor (beta chain) stems from a study of Graves' ophthalmopathy and Graves' hyperthyroidism. Study outcomes and limitations: The authors also found most expanded thyroid clonotypes above 0.001 frequency in blood. Ophthalmopathy was separated from stable hyperthyroidism by a 13-signature model with approximately 91% sensitivity and 81.08% specificity.

Patients were excluded if they had other autoimmune diseases or uncontrolled infections, and likewise if pregnancy or lactation applied. A remark on this clonotype: Its antigen is not identified.

The TCR beta CDR3 regions underwent amplification from RNA transcripts. HTBI primers primed a first-round RT-PCR, and a second-round multiplex PCR followed. TCRdb passed the multiplex PCR reads through MiXCR, listing each CDR3 protein once. The sample has hundreds of thousands of distinct CDR3 sequences, about two fifths seen once; the top ten hold more than 2.5%. V was cut by 5 bases and J by 3 bases, with 10 bases left in between. This CDR3 is built from 13 residues. Germline values: CDR1 SEHNR, CDR2 FQNEAQ (reference sequence). The clonotype originates from an adult man with Graves' ophthalmopathy. The V call is TRBV7-9, the J call TRBJ1-2; maybe TRBD1 (5 bases). What was sequenced was peripheral blood. CDR3 region: CASSQGPHYGYTF. Written as DNA, the CDR3 is TGTGCCAGCAGCCAGGGCCCACACTATGGCTACACCTTC.